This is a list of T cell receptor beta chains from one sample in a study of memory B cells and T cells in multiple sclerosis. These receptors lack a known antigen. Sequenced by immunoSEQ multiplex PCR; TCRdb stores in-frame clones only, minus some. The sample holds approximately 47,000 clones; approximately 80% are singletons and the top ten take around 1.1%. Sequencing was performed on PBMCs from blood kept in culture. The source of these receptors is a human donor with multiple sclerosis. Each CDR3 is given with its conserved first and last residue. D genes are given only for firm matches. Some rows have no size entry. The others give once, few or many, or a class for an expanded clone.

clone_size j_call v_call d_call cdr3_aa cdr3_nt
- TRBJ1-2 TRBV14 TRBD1 CASSQGTGYGYTF TGTGCCAGCAGCCAAGGGACAGGCTATGGCTACACCTTC
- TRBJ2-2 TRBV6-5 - CASTLTGPGELFF TGTGCCAGCACCTTAACGGGTCCCGGGGAGCTGTTTTTT
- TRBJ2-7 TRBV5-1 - CASSLGVGEWDSYEQYF TGCGCCAGCAGCTTGGGAGTCGGGGAGTGGGACTCCTACGAGCAGTACTTC
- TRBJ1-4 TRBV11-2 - CASSLGGGGLFF TGTGCCAGCAGCTTAGGCGGGGGAGGGCTGTTTTTT
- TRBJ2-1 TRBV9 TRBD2 CASSISSGGADEQFF TGTGCCAGCAGTATCTCCAGCGGGGGGGCCGATGAGCAGTTCTTC
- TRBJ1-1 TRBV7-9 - CASSLPWQANTEAFF TGTGCCAGCAGCTTACCGTGGCAGGCGAACACTGAAGCTTTCTTT
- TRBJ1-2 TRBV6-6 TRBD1 CASSYTPGQSYGYTF TGTGCCAGCAGTTACACTCCGGGACAGTCATATGGCTACACCTTC
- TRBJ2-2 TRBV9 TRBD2 CASSEGLAPGELFF TGTGCCAGCAGCGAGGGACTAGCCCCCGGGGAGCTGTTTTTT
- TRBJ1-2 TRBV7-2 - CASSFSFGAGANYGYTF TGTGCCAGCAGCTTCTCCTTCGGGGCAGGAGCTAACTATGGCTACACCTTC
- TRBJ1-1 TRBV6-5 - CASSYGRITEAFF TGTGCCAGCAGTTACGGTAGAATCACTGAAGCTTTCTTT
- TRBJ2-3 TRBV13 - CASSPRPETTDSQYF TGTGCCAGCAGCCCTCGCCCGGAAACCACAGATTCGCAGTATTTT
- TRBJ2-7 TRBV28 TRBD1 CASSSPTGIGEQYF TGTGCCAGCAGTTCCCCGACAGGGATCGGGGAGCAGTACTTC
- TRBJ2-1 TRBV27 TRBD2 CASSYRERGKGNGQFF TGTGCCAGCAGTTATAGGGAGCGGGGAAAGGGGAATGGGCAGTTCTTC
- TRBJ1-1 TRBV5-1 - CASSLQGAQGEAFF TGCGCCAGCAGCTTGCAAGGGGCGCAAGGTGAAGCTTTCTTT
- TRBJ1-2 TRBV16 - CASSQYLGYTF TGTGCCAGCAGCCAATACCTCGGCTACACCTTC
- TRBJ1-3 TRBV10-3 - CATRTDDGNTIYF TGTGCCACCAGGACGGATGACGGAAACACCATATATTTT
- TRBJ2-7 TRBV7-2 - CASRPTGSYEQYF TGTGCCAGCCGTCCTACAGGGTCCTACGAGCAGTACTTC
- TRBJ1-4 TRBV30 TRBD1 CAWGQGSGVEKLFF TGTGCCTGGGGACAGGGGTCAGGTGTCGAAAAACTGTTTTTT
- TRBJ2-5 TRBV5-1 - CASSLDTLGTQYF TGCGCCAGCAGCTTGGACACCCTAGGAACCCAGTACTTC
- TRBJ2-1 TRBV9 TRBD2 CASSVRRLAGGNEQFF TGTGCCAGCAGCGTACGACGACTAGCGGGGGGCAATGAGCAGTTCTTC
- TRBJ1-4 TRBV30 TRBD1 CAWSLQGAVTNEKLFF TGTGCCTGGAGCTTACAGGGGGCAGTTACTAATGAAAAACTGTTTTTT
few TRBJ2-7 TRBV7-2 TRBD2 CASSLEVLAGTYEQYF TGTGCCAGCAGCTTAGAGGTACTAGCGGGAACCTACGAGCAGTACTTC
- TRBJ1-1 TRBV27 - CASSLREQAGRLNTEAFF TGTGCCAGCAGTTTAAGGGAACAGGCTGGCCGATTGAACACTGAAGCTTTCTTT
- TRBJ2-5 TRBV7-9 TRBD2 CASSLRGGARETQYF TGTGCCAGCAGCCTTCGGGGGGGCGCGAGGGAGACCCAGTACTTC
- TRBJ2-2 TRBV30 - CAWRLSAGELFF TGTGCCTGGCGGTTAAGCGCCGGGGAGCTGTTTTTT
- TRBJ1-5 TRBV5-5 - CASSSEFYQPQHF TGTGCCAGCAGCTCTGAATTCTATCAGCCCCAGCATTTT
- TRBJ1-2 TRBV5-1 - CASSLERNYGYTF TGCGCCAGCAGCTTGGAGCGGAACTATGGCTACACCTTC
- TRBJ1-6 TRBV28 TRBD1 CASSLSRDRGLNSPLHF TGTGCCAGCAGTTTATCCCGGGACAGGGGGCTAAATTCACCCCTCCACTTT
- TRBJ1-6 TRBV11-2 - CASSLGRPRGGTLHF TGTGCCAGCAGCTTAGGGCGTCCGAGGGGTGGAACCCTCCACTTT
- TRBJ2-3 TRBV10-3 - CAISELWGSGTDTQYF TGTGCCATCAGTGAGCTGTGGGGTTCGGGCACAGATACGCAGTATTTT
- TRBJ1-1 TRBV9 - CASSAGRNTEAFF TGTGCCAGCAGCGCCGGGAGGAACACTGAAGCTTTCTTT
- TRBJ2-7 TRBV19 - CASSIGRNAYEQYF TGTGCCAGTAGTATAGGACGGAATGCCTACGAGCAGTACTTC
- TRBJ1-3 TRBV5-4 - CASSGSGSLGNTIYF TGTGCCAGCAGCGGTTCCGGGAGTCTGGGGAACACCATATATTTT
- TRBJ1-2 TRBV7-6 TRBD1 CASSLRGGSYYGYTF TGTGCCAGCAGCCTGCGAGGGGGCTCCTACTATGGCTACACCTTC